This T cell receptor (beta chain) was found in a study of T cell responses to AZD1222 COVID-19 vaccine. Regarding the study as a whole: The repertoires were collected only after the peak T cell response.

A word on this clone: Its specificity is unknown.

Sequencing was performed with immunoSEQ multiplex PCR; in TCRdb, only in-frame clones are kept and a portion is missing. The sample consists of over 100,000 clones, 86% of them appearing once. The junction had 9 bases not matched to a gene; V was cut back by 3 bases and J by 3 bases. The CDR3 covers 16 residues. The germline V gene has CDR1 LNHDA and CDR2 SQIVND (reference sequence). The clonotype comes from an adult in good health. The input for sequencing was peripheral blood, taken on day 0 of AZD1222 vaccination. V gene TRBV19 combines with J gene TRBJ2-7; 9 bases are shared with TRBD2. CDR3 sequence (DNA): TGTGCCAGTAGTATGGGCCGCGGGGGGGACGTCTACGAGCAGTACTTC. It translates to CASSMGRGGDVYEQYF.